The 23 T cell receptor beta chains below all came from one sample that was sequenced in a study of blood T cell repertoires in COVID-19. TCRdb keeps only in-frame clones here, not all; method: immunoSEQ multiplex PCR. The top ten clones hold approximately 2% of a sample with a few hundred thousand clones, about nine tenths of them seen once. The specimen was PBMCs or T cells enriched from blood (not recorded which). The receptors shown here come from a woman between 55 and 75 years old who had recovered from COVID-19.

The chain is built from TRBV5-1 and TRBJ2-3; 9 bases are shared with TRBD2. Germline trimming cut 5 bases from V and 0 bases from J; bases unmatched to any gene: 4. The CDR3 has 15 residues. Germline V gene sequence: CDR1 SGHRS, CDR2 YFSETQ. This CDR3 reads CASRLAGASTDTQYF. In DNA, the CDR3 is TGCGCCAGCAGATTAGCGGGGGCGAGCACAGATACGCAGTATTTT.

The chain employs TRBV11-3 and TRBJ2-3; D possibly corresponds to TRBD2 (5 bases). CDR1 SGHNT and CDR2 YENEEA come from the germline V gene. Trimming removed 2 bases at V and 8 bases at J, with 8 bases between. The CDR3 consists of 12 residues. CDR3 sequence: CASSLFGGTQYF. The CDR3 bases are TGTGCCAGCAGCTTATTTGGAGGTACGCAGTATTTT.

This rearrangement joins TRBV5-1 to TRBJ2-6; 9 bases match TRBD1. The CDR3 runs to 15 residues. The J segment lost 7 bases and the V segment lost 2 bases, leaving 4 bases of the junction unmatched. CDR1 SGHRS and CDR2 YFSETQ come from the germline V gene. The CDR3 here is CASSLGTGRANVLTF. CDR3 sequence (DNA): TGCGCCAGCAGCTTAGGGACAGGGCGTGCCAACGTCCTGACTTTC.

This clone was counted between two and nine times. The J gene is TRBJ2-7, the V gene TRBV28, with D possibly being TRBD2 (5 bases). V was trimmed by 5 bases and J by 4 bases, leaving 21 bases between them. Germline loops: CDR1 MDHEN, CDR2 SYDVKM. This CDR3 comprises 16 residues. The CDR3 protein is CASSPTPRGQRYEQYF. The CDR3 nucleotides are TGTGCCAGCAGTCCGACCCCCCGGGGTCAGCGGTACGAGCAGTACTTC.

The CDR3 loop reads CASSLSASGNTGELFF. DNA for the CDR3: TGTGCCAGCAGCTTATCGGCTAGCGGGAACACCGGGGAGCTGTTTTTT. The genes are TRBV7-3 and TRBJ2-2, with TRBD2 matching over 7 bases. CDR3 length: 16 residues. V lost 2 bases, J lost 1 base, and 4 bases stayed unmatched. Germline lookup yields CDR1 SGHTA and CDR2 FQGTGA.

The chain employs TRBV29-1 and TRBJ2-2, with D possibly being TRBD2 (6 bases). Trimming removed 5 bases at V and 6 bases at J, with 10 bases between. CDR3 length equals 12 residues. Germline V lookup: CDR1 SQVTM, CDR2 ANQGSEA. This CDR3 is CSVSGVAGELFF. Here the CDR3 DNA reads TGCAGCGTTTCGGGGGTCGCCGGGGAGCTGTTTTTT.

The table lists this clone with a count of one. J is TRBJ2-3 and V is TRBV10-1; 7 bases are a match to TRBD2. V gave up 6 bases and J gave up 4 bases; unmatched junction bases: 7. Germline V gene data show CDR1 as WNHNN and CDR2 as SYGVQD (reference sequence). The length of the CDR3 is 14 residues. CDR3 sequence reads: CASSRGSGADTQYF. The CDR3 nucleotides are TGCGCCAGCAGCCGGGGAAGCGGGGCAGATACGCAGTATTTT.

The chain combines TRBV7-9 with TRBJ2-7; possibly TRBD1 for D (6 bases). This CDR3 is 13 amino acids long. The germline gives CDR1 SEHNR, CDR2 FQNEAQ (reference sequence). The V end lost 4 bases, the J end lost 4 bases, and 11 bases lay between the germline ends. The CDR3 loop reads CASSSNRAYEQYF. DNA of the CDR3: TGTGCCAGCAGCTCTAACAGGGCTTACGAGCAGTACTTC.

This chain's CDR3 is CASSHGAEQYF. The CDR3 region has the DNA TGTGCCAGCAGCCACGGAGCCGAGCAGTACTTC. This chain joins TRBV3-1 (or the pseudogene TRBV3-2) and TRBJ2-7, with D uncertain. This CDR3 contains 11 residues. CDR1 LGHDT and CDR2 YNNKEL come from the germline V gene (reference sequence). V was clipped by 3 bases and J by 6 bases, with 6 bases between them.

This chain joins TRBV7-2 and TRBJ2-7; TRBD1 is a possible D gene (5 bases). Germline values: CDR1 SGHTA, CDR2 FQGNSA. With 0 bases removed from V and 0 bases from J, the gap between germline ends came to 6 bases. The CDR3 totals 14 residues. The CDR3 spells CASSLATASYEQYF. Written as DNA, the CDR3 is TGTGCCAGCAGCTTAGCGACAGCCTCCTACGAGCAGTACTTC.

The CDR3 DNA sequence: TGTGCCAGCTCACCCCGGCGGACAGGGAACTACGAGCAGTACTTC. This translates into CASSPRRTGNYEQYF. V is TRBV18 and J is TRBJ2-7; TRBD1 matches 8 bases. CDR1 is KGHSH, CDR2 LQKENI, per germline. The J segment lost 3 bases and the V segment lost 3 bases, leaving 7 bases of the junction unmatched. The length of the CDR3 is 15 residues.

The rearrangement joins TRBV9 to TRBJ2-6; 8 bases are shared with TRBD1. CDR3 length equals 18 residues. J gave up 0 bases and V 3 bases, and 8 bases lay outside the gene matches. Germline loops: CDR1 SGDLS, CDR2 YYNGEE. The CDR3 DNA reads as TGTGCCAGCAGCGCGACGGACAGGGTGGCCTCTGGGGCCAACGTCCTGACTTTC. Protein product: CASSATDRVASGANVLTF.

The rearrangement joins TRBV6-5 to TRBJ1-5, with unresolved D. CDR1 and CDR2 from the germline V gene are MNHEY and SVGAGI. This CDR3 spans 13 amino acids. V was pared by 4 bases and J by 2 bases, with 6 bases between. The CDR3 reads CASSFSGNQPQHF. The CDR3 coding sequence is TGTGCCAGCAGTTTTTCGGGCAATCAGCCCCAGCATTTT.

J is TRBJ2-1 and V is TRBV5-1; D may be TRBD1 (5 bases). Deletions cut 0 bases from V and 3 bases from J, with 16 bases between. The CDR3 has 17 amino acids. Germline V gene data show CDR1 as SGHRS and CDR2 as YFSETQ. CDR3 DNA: TGCGCCAGCAGCTTGGCTGCTACAGGTACTCTCTACAATGAGCAGTTCTTC. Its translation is CASSLAATGTLYNEQFF. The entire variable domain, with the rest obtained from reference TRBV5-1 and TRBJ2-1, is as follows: KAGVTQTPRYLIKTRGQQVTLSCSPISGHRSVSWYQQTPGQGLQFLFEYFSETQRNKGNFPGRFSGRQFSNSRSEMNVSTLELGDSALYLCASSLAATGTLYNEQFFGPGTRLTVL.

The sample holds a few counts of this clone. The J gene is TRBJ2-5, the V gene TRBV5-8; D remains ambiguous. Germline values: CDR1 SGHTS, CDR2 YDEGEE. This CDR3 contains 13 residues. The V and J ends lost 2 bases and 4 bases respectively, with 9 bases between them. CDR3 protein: CASSFHVGETQYF. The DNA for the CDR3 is TGTGCCAGCAGCTTCCATGTCGGAGAGACCCAGTACTTC.

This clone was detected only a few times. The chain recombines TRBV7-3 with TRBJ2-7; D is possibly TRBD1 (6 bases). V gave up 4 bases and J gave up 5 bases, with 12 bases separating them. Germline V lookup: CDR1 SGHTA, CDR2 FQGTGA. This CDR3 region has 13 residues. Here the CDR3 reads CASSYLQGHEQYF. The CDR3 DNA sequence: TGTGCCAGCAGCTACCTACAGGGCCACGAGCAGTACTTC.

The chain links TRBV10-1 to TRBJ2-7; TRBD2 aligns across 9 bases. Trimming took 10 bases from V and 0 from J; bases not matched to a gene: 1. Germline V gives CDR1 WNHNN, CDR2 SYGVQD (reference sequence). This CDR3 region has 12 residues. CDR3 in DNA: TGCGCCACTAGCGGGGACTCCTACGAGCAGTACTTC. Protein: CATSGDSYEQYF.

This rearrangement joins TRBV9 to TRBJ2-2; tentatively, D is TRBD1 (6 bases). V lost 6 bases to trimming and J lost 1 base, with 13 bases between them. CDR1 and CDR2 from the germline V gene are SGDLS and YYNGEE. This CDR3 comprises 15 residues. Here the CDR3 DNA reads TGTGCCAGCACTCCCCAGGGGTTGAACACCGGGGAGCTGTTTTTT. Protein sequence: CASTPQGLNTGELFF.

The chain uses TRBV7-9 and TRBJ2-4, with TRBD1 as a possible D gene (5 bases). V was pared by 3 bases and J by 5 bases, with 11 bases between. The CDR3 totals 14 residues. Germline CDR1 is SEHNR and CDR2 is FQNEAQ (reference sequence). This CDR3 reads CASSFFRGENIQYF. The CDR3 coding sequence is TGTGCCAGCAGCTTTTTTAGGGGCGAAAACATTCAGTACTTC.

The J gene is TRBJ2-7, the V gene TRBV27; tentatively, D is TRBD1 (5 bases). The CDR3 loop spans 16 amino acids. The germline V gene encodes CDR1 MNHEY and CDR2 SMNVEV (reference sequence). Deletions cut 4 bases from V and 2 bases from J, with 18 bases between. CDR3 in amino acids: CASSSVGSQGAYEQYF. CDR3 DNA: TGTGCCAGCAGTTCCGTCGGGTCTCAAGGGGCCTACGAGCAGTACTTC.

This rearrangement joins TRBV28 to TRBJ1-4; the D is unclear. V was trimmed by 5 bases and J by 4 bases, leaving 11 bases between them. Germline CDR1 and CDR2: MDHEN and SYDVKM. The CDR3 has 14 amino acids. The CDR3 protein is CASSPLLLNEKLFF. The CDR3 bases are TGTGCCAGCAGTCCCCTTCTCCTTAATGAAAAACTGTTTTTT.

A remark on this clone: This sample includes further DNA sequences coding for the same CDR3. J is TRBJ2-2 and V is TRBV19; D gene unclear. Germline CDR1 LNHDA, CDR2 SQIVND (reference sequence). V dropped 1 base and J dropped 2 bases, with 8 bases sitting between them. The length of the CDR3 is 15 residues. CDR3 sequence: CASSIGGVNTGELFF. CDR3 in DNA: TGTGCCAGTAGTATAGGCGGAGTAAACACCGGGGAGCTGTTTTTT.

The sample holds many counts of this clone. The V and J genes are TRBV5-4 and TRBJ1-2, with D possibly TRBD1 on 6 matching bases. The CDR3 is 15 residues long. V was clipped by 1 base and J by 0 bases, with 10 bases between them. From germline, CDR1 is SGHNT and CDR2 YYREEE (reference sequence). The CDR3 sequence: CASSLLQGTNYGYTF. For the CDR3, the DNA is TGTGCCAGCAGCTTGCTACAGGGAACTAACTATGGCTACACCTTC. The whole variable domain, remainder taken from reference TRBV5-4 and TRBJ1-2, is ETGVTQSPTHLIKTRGQQVTLRCSSQSGHNTVSWYQQALGQGPQFIFQYYREEENGRGNFPPRFSGLQFPNYSSELNVNALELDDSALYLCASSLLQGTNYGYTFGSGTRLTVV.